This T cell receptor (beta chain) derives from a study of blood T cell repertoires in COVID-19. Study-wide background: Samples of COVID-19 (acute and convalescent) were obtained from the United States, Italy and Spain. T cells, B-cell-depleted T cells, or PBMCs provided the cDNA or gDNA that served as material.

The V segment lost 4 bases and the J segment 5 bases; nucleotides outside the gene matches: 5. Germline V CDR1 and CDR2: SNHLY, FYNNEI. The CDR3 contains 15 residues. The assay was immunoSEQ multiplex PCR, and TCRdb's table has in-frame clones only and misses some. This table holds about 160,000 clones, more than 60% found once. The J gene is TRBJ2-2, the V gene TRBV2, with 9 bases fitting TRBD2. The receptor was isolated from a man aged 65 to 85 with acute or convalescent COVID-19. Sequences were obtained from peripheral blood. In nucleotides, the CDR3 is TGTGCCAGCAGTGTGTTAGCGGGGGTAACCGGGGAGCTGTTTTTT. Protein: CASSVLAGVTGELFF.